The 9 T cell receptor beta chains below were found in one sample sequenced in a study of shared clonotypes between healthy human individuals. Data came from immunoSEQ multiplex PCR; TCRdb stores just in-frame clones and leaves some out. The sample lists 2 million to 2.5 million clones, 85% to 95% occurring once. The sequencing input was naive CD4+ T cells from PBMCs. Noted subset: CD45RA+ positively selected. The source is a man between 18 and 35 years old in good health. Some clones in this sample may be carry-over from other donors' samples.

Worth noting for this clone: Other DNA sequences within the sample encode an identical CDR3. Here the CDR3 DNA reads TGTGCCAGTAGAGACAGGGGATACGAGCAGTACTTC. It codes for CASRDRGYEQYF. The chain employs TRBV2 and TRBJ2-7, with 8 bases that match TRBD1. This CDR3 comprises 12 residues. The V gene end was trimmed by 9 bases and the J gene end by 4 bases; junction bases not matched to a gene: 5. Germline CDR1 is SNHLY and CDR2 is FYNNEI.

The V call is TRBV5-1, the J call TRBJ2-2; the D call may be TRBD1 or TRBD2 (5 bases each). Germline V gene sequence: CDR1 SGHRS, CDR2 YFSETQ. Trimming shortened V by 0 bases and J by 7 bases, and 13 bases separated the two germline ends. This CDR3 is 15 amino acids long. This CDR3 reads CASSLAAGAVGELFF. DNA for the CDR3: TGCGCCAGCAGCTTGGCCGCCGGGGCGGTCGGGGAGCTGTTTTTT.

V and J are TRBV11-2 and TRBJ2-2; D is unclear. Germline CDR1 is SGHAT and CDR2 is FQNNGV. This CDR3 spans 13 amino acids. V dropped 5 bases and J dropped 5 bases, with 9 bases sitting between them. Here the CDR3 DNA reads TGTGCCAGCAGCCCCCGTATGACCGGGGAGCTGTTTTTT. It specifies CASSPRMTGELFF.

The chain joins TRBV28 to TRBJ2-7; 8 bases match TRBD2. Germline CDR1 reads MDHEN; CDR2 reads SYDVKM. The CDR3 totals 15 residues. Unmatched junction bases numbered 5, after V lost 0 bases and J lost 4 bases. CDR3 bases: TGTGCCAGCAGTTTATGGACGGGAGGGTTTTACGAGCAGTACTTC. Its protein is CASSLWTGGFYEQYF.

The CDR3 spells CASSQWGGARNYGYTF. CDR3 bases: TGTGCCAGCAGCCAGTGGGGAGGGGCGCGGAACTATGGCTACACCTTC. V is TRBV7-9 and J is TRBJ1-2; D may be TRBD1 (5 bases). CDR1 is SEHNR, CDR2 FQNEAQ, per germline (reference sequence). V was pared by 5 bases and J by 2 bases, with 18 bases between. This CDR3 comprises 16 residues.

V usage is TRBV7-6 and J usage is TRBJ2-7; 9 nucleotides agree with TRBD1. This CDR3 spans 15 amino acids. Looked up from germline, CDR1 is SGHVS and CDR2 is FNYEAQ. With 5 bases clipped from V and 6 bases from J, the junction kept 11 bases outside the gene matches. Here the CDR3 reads CASSTTGTGFSEQYF. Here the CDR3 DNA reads TGTGCCAGCAGCACAACCGGGACAGGGTTCAGCGAGCAGTACTTC. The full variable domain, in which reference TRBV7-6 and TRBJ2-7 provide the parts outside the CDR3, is GAGVSQSPRYKVTKRGQDVALRCDPISGHVSLYWYRQALGQGPEFLTYFNYEAQQDKSGLPNDRFSAERPEGSISTLTIQRTEQRDSAMYRCASSTTGTGFSEQYFGPGTRLTVT.

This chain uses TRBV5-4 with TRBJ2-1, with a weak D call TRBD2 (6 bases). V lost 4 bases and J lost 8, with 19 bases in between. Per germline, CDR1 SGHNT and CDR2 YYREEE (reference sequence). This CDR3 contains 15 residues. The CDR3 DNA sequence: TGTGCCAGCAGCCCCCCGGGACTTATATCGCATGAGCAGTTCTTC. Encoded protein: CASSPPGLISHEQFF.

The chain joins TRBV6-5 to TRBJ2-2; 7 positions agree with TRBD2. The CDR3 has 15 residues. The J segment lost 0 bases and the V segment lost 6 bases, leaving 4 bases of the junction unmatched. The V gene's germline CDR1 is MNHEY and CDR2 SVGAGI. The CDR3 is CASRDGGANTGELFF. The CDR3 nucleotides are TGTGCCAGCAGGGATGGGGGGGCGAACACCGGGGAGCTGTTTTTT.

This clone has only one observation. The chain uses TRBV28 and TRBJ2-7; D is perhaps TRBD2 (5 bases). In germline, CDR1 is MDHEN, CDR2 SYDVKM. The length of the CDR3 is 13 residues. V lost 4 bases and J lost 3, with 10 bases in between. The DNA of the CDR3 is TGTGCCAGCAGTTCTAGCTCCAGCTACGAGCAGTACTTC. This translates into CASSSSSSYEQYF.